The 23 T cell receptor beta chains given below trace back to one sample, sequenced in a study of long-term antiretroviral therapy in people with HIV. Runs used v3.0 of the immunoSEQ assay and were done at survey level. TCRdb's table, derived via immunoSEQ multiplex PCR, lists solely in-frame clones and lacks some. The profile shows 10,000 to 15,000 clones, roughly three quarters of them singletons. Sequenced here: unsorted PBMCs, sampled 0.5 years before starting antiretroviral therapy. These receptors were collected from a woman between 35 and 50 years old with HIV.

The chain links TRBV6-5 to TRBJ1-2; possible D gene TRBD1, 6 bases. There are 14 residues in the CDR3. Per germline, CDR1 MNHEY and CDR2 SVGAGI. Trimming took 6 bases from V and 6 from J, leaving 17 bases between them. The CDR3 region has the DNA TGTGCCAGCAGCCTTAACAGGGTTCAGAATGGCTACACCTTC. It is translated as CASSLNRVQNGYTF.

V gene TRBV7-8 combines with J gene TRBJ1-1; D might be TRBD1 (6 bases). The germline CDR1 and CDR2 sequences are SGHVS and FQNEAQ. This CDR3 spans 13 amino acids. Trimming left V 3 bases short and J 3 bases short, with 8 bases between. Written as DNA, the CDR3 is TGTGCCAGCAGCTTTTGGACAGACACTGAAGCTTTCTTT. Translation: CASSFWTDTEAFF.

The rearrangement uses TRBV6-1 and TRBJ1-2; 7 nucleotides align to TRBD1. Germline loops: CDR1 MNHNS, CDR2 SASEGT. With 7 bases clipped from V and 4 bases from J, the junction kept 12 bases outside the gene matches. This CDR3 has 15 residues. CDR3 loop: CASTRSGQDPYGYTF. The CDR3 nucleotides are TGTGCCAGCACTCGATCCGGACAGGACCCCTATGGCTACACCTTC.

This clone was detected only once. The chain has TRBV29-1 and TRBJ2-3, with TRBD2 as a possible D gene (6 bases). Deletions cut 3 bases from V and 3 bases from J, with 10 bases between. The germline gives CDR1 SQVTM, CDR2 ANQGSEA. The CDR3 spans 13 residues. This CDR3 is CSVDRLETDTQYF. CDR3 in DNA: TGCAGCGTTGACAGACTAGAGACAGATACGCAGTATTTT.

V usage is TRBV19 and J usage is TRBJ1-4; the D gene is possibly TRBD1 (5 bases). Per the germline V gene, CDR1 is LNHDA and CDR2 is SQIVND (reference sequence). This CDR3 comprises 15 residues. Between the trimmed V and J ends, which lost 7 bases and 3 bases, there was a span of 15 bases. The CDR3 region is CASTLSGLPNEKLFF. The CDR3 coding sequence is TGTGCCAGTACTCTATCGGGGCTGCCTAATGAAAAACTGTTTTTT.

DNA for the CDR3: TGTGCCACCAGGACGGACAGGGGGCCGGCTAATGAAAAACTGTTTTTT. This encodes CATRTDRGPANEKLFF. V and J are TRBV15 and TRBJ1-4, with TRBD1 matching 11 bases. The CDR3 runs to 16 residues. The germline V gene encodes CDR1 LNHNV and CDR2 YYDKDF (reference sequence). J was trimmed by 3 bases and V by 6 bases; bases with no gene match: 6.

This clone was counted a single time. The rearrangement joins TRBV5-4 to TRBJ2-7; D might be TRBD1 (7 bases). The CDR3 has 14 amino acids. In germline, CDR1 is SGHNT, CDR2 YYREEE (reference sequence). Trimming cost V 4 bases and J 5 bases, with 16 bases left between them. The CDR3 sequence: CASSQQGRRNEQYF. The CDR3 nucleotides are TGTGCCAGCAGCCAACAGGGGAGGAGGAACGAGCAGTACTTC.

The rearrangement joins TRBV6-6 to TRBJ2-5, with D perhaps TRBD1 or TRBD2 (5 bases each). Deletions cut 4 bases from V and 0 bases from J, with 6 bases between. Germline CDR1 MNHNY, CDR2 SVGAGI (reference sequence). This CDR3 is built from 13 residues. The CDR3 sequence: CASSSGHQETQYF. The CDR3 DNA is TGTGCCAGCAGTTCGGGGCACCAAGAGACCCAGTACTTC.

This clone was counted a single time. The V gene is TRBV13, the J gene TRBJ2-5; 9 positions agree with TRBD2. Germline V gives CDR1 PRHDT, CDR2 FYEKMQ (reference sequence). The trim removed 7 bases at V and 5 bases at J, leaving 17 bases unmatched. There are 17 residues in the CDR3. CDR3 coding DNA: TGTGCCAGCACCACGAGGGCTGGGGCGGGGGGGCCTGAGACCCAGTACTTC. It codes for CASTTRAGAGGPETQYF.

J is TRBJ2-7 and V is TRBV6-6; weak D call: TRBD2 (6 bases). Trimming removed 5 bases from V and 1 base from J, with 12 bases in between. The CDR3 totals 14 residues. The germline V gene has CDR1 MNHNY and CDR2 SVGAGI (reference sequence). Here the CDR3 DNA reads TGTGCCAGCAGTCTCACCGGGACTTCCTACGAGCAGTACTTC. Translating it yields CASSLTGTSYEQYF.

The chain links TRBV5-6 to TRBJ1-1; D is unclear. Per germline, CDR1 SGHDT and CDR2 YYEEEE. Between the trimmed V and J ends, which lost 1 base and 6 bases, there was a span of 7 bases. The CDR3 has 12 amino acids. The DNA of the CDR3 is TGTGCCAGCAGCTTGAGAAGTCCTGAAGCTTTCTTT. It specifies CASSLRSPEAFF.

This clone was seen only once. The V and J genes are TRBV14 and TRBJ2-2, with unresolved D. Germline lookup yields CDR1 SGHDN and CDR2 FVKESK. V was pared by 1 base and J by 3 bases, with 12 bases between. This CDR3 region has 16 residues. For the CDR3, the DNA is TGTGCCAGCAGCCAAGCCGTTTTCCGGCACACCGGGGAGCTGTTTTTT. Encoded protein: CASSQAVFRHTGELFF. Full variable domain (missing parts from reference TRBV14 and TRBJ2-2): EAGVTQFPSHSVIEKGQTVTLRCDPISGHDNLYWYRRVMGKEIKFLLHFVKESKQDESGMPNNRFLAERTGGTYSTLKVQPAELEDSGVYFCASSQAVFRHTGELFFGEGSRLTVL.

This clone was picked up a small number of times. J is TRBJ1-5 and V is TRBV7-9, with D hard to call. The V end was cut by 0 bases, the J end by 1 base, with 4 bases between. The V gene's germline CDR1 is SEHNR and CDR2 FQNEAQ (reference sequence). The CDR3 is made up of 14 amino acids. The CDR3 nucleotides read TGTGCCAGCAGCTTAGCGGGGAGCAATCAGCCCCAGCATTTT. It encodes CASSLAGSNQPQHF.

Here the CDR3 reads CASSPSLATYEQYF. CDR3 bases: TGTGCCAGCAGCCCCTCTCTAGCCACCTACGAGCAGTACTTC. The gene calls are TRBV9 and TRBJ2-7, with D perhaps TRBD2 (5 bases). The CDR3 consists of 14 residues. CDR1 and CDR2 (germline): SGDLS, YYNGEE. V gave up 4 bases and J gave up 2 bases, with 13 bases separating them.

This clone turned up a few times. The V call is TRBV10-1, the J call TRBJ2-7; D possibly matches TRBD1 or TRBD2 (5 bases each). The CDR3 contains 14 residues. The V gene's germline CDR1 is WNHNN and CDR2 SYGVQD (reference sequence). Between the trimmed V and J ends, which lost 6 bases and 2 bases, there was a span of 14 bases. CDR3 sequence: CASSSGPLPYEQYF. CDR3 bases: TGCGCCAGCAGCTCGGGACCGCTACCCTACGAGCAGTACTTC.

The V call is TRBV5-1, the J call TRBJ2-7; 11 bases fit TRBD2. The junction had 1 base not matched to a gene; V was cut back by 1 base and J by 1 base. The CDR3 is made up of 15 amino acids. Germline CDR1 and CDR2: SGHRS and YFSETQ. The chain's CDR3 is CASSLTSGGSYEQYF. The CDR3 DNA reads as TGCGCCAGCAGCTTGACTAGCGGGGGATCCTACGAGCAGTACTTC.

V and J are TRBV5-1 and TRBJ2-1; D remains unclear. CDR3 size: 13 residues. Germline V CDR1 and CDR2: SGHRS, YFSETQ. V was pared by 3 bases and J by 9 bases, with 13 bases between. DNA of the CDR3: TGCGCCAGCAGCTCAATACGTTTGCCTGAGCAGTTCTTC. As protein: CASSSIRLPEQFF.

V is TRBV19 and J is TRBJ1-2; no clear D. There are 15 residues in the CDR3. Germline lookup yields CDR1 LNHDA and CDR2 SQIVND (reference sequence). V was clipped by 6 bases and J by 8 bases, with 22 bases between them. CDR3: CASSLSLAGTLGYTF. The CDR3 DNA reads TGTGCCAGTAGCCTCTCCCTCGCTGGCACTTTAGGCTACACCTTC.

The J gene is TRBJ1-2, the V gene TRBV18, with D hard to call. The germline V and J ends were trimmed by 5 bases and 5 bases, with 6 bases remaining between them. The V gene's germline CDR1 is KGHSH and CDR2 LQKENI. The CDR3 extends over 11 amino acids. The CDR3 region has the DNA TGTGCCAGCTCAGGCTATTATGGCTACACCTTC. Translating gives CASSGYYGYTF.

This chain links TRBV6-1 with TRBJ2-2; D gene unclear. Germline V gene sequence: CDR1 MNHNS, CDR2 SASEGT. The V end lost 1 base, the J end lost 5 bases, and 8 bases lay between the germline ends. The CDR3 is 14 amino acids. The DNA of the CDR3 is TGTGCCAGCAGTGAAGGAGTCCTGACCGGGGAGCTGTTTTTT. Its protein is CASSEGVLTGELFF.

This clone was recorded only once. This chain uses TRBV29-1 with TRBJ2-5, with D possibly TRBD2 on 6 matching bases. Trimming took 7 bases from V and 5 from J, leaving 11 bases between them. There are 11 residues in the CDR3. Germline CDR1 is SQVTM and CDR2 is ANQGSEA. Written as DNA, the CDR3 is TGCAGCGCGGGGGAATTGGAGACCCAGTACTTC. Protein product: CSAGELETQYF. The full variable domain, in which reference TRBV29-1 and TRBJ2-5 provide the parts outside the CDR3, is SAVISQKPSRDICQRGTSLTIQCQVDSQVTMMFWYRQQPGQSLTLIATANQGSEATYESGFVIDKFPISRPNLTFSTLTVSNMSPEDSSIYLCSAGELETQYFGPGTRLLVL.

This clone was found once. The J gene is TRBJ2-1, the V gene TRBV7-9, with 10 bases matching TRBD2. This CDR3 has 16 amino acids. V gave up 5 bases and J gave up 7 bases; unmatched junction bases: 11. In germline, CDR1 is SEHNR, CDR2 FQNEAQ (reference sequence). CDR3 protein: CASSRPLAGVGNEQFF. CDR3 DNA: TGTGCCAGCAGCCGACCCCTAGCGGGAGTGGGGAATGAGCAGTTCTTC.

The J gene is TRBJ2-5, the V gene TRBV9, with 13 bases that match TRBD2. The germline gives CDR1 SGDLS, CDR2 YYNGEE. V lost 3 bases, J lost 3 bases, and 2 bases stayed unmatched. The CDR3 covers 15 residues. The CDR3 here is CASSGGLAGEETQYF. In DNA form, the CDR3 reads TGTGCCAGCAGCGGAGGACTAGCGGGAGAAGAGACCCAGTACTTC.